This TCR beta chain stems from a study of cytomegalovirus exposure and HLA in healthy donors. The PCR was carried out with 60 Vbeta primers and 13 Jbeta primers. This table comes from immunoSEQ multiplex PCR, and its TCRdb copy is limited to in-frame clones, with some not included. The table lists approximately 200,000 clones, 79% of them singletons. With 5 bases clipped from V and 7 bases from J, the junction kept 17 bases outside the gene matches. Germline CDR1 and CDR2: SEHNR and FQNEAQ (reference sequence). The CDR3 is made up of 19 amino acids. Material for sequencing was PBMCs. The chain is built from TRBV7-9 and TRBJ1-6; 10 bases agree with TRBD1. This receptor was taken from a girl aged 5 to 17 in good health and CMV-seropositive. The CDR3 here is CASSTPGTGEEGTNSPLHF. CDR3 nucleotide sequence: TGTGCCAGCAGCACCCCCGGGACAGGGGAAGAGGGTACCAATTCACCCCTCCACTTT.